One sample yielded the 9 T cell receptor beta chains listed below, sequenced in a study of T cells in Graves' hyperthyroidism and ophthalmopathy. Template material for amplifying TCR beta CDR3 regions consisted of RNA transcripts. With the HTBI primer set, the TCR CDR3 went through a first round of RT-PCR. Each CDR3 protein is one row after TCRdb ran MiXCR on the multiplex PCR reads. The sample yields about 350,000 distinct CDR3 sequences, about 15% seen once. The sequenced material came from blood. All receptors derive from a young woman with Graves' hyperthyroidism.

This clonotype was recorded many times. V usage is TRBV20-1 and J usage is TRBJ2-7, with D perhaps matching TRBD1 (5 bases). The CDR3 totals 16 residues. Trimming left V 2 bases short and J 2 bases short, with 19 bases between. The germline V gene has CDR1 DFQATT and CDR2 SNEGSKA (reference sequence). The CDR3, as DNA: TGCAGTGCTAGATCATTGCAGGGCCTGCTAGCCTACGAGCAGTACTTC. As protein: CSARSLQGLLAYEQYF.

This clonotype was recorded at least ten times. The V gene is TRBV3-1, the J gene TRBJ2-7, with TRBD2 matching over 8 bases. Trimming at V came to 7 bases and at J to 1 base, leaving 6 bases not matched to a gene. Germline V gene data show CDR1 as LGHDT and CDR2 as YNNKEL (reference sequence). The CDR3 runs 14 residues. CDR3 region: CASTLSGSSYEQYF. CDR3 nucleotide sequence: TGTGCCAGCACCTTAAGCGGGAGTTCCTACGAGCAGTACTTC.

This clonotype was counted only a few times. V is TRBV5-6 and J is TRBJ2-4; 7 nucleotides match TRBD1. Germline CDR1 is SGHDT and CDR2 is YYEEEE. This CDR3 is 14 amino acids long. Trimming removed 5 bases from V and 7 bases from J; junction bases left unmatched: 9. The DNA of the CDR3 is TGTGCCAGCAGAAGAACCGGGACAGAGAACATTCAGTACTTC. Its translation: CASRRTGTENIQYF.

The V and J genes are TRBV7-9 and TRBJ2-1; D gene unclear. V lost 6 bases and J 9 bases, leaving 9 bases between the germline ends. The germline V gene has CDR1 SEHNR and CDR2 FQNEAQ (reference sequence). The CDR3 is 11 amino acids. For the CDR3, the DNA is TGTGCCAGCAGGATCGGAGTTGAGCAGTTCTTC. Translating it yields CASRIGVEQFF.

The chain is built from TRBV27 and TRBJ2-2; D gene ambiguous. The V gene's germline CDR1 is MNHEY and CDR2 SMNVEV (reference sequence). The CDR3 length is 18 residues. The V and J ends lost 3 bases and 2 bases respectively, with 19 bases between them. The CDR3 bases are TGTGCCAGCAGTTTTGCGTCGGTCGAGGCTACAAACACCGGGGAGCTGTTTTTT. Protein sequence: CASSFASVEATNTGELFF.

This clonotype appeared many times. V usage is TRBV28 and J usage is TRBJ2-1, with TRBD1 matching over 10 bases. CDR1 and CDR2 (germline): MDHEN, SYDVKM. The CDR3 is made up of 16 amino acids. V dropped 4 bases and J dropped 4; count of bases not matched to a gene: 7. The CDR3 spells CASSSPGQGQYNEQFF. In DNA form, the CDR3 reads TGTGCCAGCAGTTCCCCGGGACAGGGGCAATACAATGAGCAGTTCTTC.

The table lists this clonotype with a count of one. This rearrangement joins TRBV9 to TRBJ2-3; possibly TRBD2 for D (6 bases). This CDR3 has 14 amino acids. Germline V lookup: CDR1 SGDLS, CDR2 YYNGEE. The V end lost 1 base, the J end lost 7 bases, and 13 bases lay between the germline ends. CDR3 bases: TGTGCCAGCAGCGTAACGGGAGACGGAAATACGCAGTATTTT. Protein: CASSVTGDGNTQYF.

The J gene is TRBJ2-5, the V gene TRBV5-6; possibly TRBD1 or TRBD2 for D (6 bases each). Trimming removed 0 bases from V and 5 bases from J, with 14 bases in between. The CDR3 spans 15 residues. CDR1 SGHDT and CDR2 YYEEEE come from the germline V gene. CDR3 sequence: CASSLVFGGGETQYF. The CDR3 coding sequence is TGTGCCAGCAGCTTGGTCTTCGGGGGCGGTGAGACCCAGTACTTC.

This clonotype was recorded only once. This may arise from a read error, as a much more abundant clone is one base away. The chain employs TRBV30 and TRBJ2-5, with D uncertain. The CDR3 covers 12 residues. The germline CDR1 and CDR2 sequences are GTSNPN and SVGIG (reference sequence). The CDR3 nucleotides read TGTGCCCGGAGTGCGCTAGAAGAGACCCAGTACTTC. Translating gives CARSALEETQYF.